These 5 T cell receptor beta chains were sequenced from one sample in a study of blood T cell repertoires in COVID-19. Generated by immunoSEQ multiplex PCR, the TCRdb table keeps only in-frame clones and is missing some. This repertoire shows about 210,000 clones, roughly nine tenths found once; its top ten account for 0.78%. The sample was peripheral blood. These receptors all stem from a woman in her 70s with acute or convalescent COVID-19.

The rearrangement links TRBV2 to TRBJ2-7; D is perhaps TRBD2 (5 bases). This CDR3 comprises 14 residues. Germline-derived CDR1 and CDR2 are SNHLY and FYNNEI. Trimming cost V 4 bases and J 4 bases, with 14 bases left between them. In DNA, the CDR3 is TGTGCCAGCAGTGCCGAAGCGGAGCAGTACGAGCAGTACTTC. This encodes CASSAEAEQYEQYF. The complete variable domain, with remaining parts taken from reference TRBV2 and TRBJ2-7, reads EPEVTQTPSHQVTQMGQEVILRCVPISNHLYFYWYRQILGQKVEFLVSFYNNEISEKSEIFDDQFSVERPDGSNFTLKIRSTKLEDSAMYFCASSAEAEQYEQYFGPGTRLTVT.

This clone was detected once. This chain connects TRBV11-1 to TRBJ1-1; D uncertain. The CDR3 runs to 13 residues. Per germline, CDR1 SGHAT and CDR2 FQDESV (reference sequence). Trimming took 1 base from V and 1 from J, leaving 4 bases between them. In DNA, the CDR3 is TGTGCCAGCAGCTTAGATCGGAACACTGAAGCTTTCTTT. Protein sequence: CASSLDRNTEAFF.

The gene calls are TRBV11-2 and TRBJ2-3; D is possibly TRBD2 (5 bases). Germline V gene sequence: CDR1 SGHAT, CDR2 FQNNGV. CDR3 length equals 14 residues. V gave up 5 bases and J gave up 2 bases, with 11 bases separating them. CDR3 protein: CASSRGRITDTQYF. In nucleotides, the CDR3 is TGTGCCAGCAGCCGCGGGCGGATCACAGATACGCAGTATTTT.

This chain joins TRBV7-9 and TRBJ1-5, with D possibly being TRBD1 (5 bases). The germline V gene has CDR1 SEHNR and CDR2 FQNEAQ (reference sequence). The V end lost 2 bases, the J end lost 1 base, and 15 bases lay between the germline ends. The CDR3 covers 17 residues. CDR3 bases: TGTGCCAGCAGCTTATCAGGGTGGGGTATCAGCAATCAGCCCCAGCATTTT. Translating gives CASSLSGWGISNQPQHF.

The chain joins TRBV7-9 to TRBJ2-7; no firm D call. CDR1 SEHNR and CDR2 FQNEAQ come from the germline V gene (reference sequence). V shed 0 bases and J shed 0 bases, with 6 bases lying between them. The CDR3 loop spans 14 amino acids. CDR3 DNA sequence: TGTGCCAGCAGCTTAGCGGGCACCTCCTACGAGCAGTACTTC. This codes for CASSLAGTSYEQYF.